This T cell receptor beta chain appears in the sequencing data of a study of siplizumab effects on memory and regulatory T cells. Only in-frame clones appear in the TCRdb table, and some are missing; sequencing was by immunoSEQ multiplex PCR. The table includes 110,000 or so clones, 80% to 95% detected once. CDR3 length: 16 amino acids. After removal of 2 bases from V and 4 bases from J, the junction contained 5 bases not matched to a gene. The germline gives CDR1 SGHTA, CDR2 FQGNSA. General observations from the study: Only a minor fraction of alloreactive clones mapped to unstimulated subsets. With siplizumab, cumulative frequency of CD4+ memory-derived alloreactive sequences dropped significantly. The authors did not confirm suppressive function in proliferating Tregs from siplizumab cultures. Siplizumab gave mappable alloreactive CD4+ clones an average Treg-derived fraction of about 64%, against around 27% in controls.

Regarding this clone: The target antigen is unknown.

This receptor was taken from a human donor in good health. This chain uses TRBV7-2 with TRBJ2-6, with 7 bases identical to TRBD1. The sample was non-Treg CD4+ T cells sorted from blood. The CDR3 loop is CASSLSDRPGANVLTF. For the CDR3, the DNA is TGTGCCAGCAGCTTATCGGACAGGCCCGGGGCCAACGTCCTGACTTTC.